What follows are 28 T cell receptor beta chains derived from one specimen sequenced in a study of T-cell memory formation after mild COVID-19. From the 5' RACE reads, TCRdb called clonotypes with MiXCR, one entry per CDR3 protein. The sample contains around 310,000 distinct CDR3 sequences, 20% of which appear only once. The sample comprised PBMCs or a T cell subset sorted from them (not recorded which). All receptors come from a man younger than 35 who had mild COVID-19 (a few samples of this study predate the infection). Cell type and time point are not known.

This clonotype was found many times. The V and J genes are TRBV23-1 and TRBJ2-2, with a tentative D call TRBD2 (7 bases). TRBV23-1 falls under the ORF class, with uncertain function. This CDR3 contains 16 residues. V shed 5 bases and J shed 3 bases, with 16 bases lying between them. CDR3 amino acids: CASSRLGGPYTGELFF. In DNA, the CDR3 is TGCGCCAGCAGTAGACTCGGGGGGCCCTACACCGGGGAGCTGTTTTTT.

This clonotype was found a few times. The chain uses TRBV7-9 and TRBJ2-5; D gene uncertain. CDR3 length equals 14 residues. Looked up from germline, CDR1 is SEHNR and CDR2 is FQNEAQ (reference sequence). V lost 1 base to trimming and J lost 2 bases, with 8 bases between them. The CDR3 DNA sequence: TGTGCCAGCAGCTTAGACGCCCTACAAGAGACCCAGTACTTC. Translating gives CASSLDALQETQYF.

The rearrangement joins TRBV3-1 to TRBJ2-2; D is unresolved. The CDR3 has 17 residues. V lost 4 bases to trimming and J lost 1 base, with 16 bases between them. Germline loops: CDR1 LGHDT, CDR2 YNNKEL (reference sequence). DNA for the CDR3: TGTGCCAGCAGCCGCTTGATGAGAATCATGAACACCGGGGAGCTGTTTTTT. This encodes CASSRLMRIMNTGELFF.

The V and J genes are TRBV3-1 and TRBJ2-1, with TRBD1 identical over 10 bases. CDR3 length: 14 residues. The germline CDR1 and CDR2 sequences are LGHDT and YNNKEL (reference sequence). The junction had 3 bases not matched to a gene; V was cut back by 2 bases and J by 8 bases. CDR3 sequence (DNA): TGTGCCAGCAGCCAACGACAGGGGGCGGATGAGCAGTTCTTC. As protein: CASSQRQGADEQFF.

This clonotype was seen at least ten times. V usage is TRBV5-1 and J usage is TRBJ2-5, with D perhaps being TRBD1 or TRBD2 (5 bases each). V was trimmed by 0 bases and J by 1 base, leaving 7 bases between them. CDR3 length equals 14 residues. Germline V gives CDR1 SGHRS, CDR2 YFSETQ. Here the CDR3 reads CASSLEGPQETQYF. In nucleotides, the CDR3 is TGCGCCAGCAGCTTGGAGGGACCCCAAGAGACCCAGTACTTC.

The chain uses TRBV14 and TRBJ2-3; D is uncertain. CDR1 and CDR2 (germline): SGHDN, FVKESK. The length of the CDR3 is 15 residues. Trimming stripped 2 bases from V and 1 base from J, with 10 bases between. The CDR3 DNA is TGTGCCAGCAGCCAATTTGGGCAGCGCACAGATACGCAGTATTTT. It is translated as CASSQFGQRTDTQYF.

This clonotype has at least ten counts. The rearrangement links TRBV4-3 to TRBJ1-5; D remains ambiguous. This CDR3 comprises 16 residues. Germline lookup yields CDR1 LGHNA and CDR2 YSLEER. V gave up 0 bases and J gave up 7 bases, with 16 bases separating them. The chain's CDR3 is CASSQDLPGYGQPQHF. The CDR3 nucleotides are TGCGCCAGCAGCCAAGATCTTCCAGGCTATGGCCAGCCCCAGCATTTT.

The chain has TRBV28 and TRBJ1-1; possibly TRBD1 for D (6 bases). Per the germline V gene, CDR1 is MDHEN and CDR2 is SYDVKM. The CDR3 is made up of 13 amino acids. V was cut by 3 bases and J by 6 bases, with 11 bases left in between. The CDR3, as DNA: TGTGCCAGCAGTTTGGGCAGGGGCGCTGAAGCTTTCTTT. It encodes CASSLGRGAEAFF.

This clonotype was picked up a small number of times. The CDR3 coding sequence is TGTGCCAGCAGTTACTCGCATGCTGTGGGGACCCAGTACTTC. It encodes CASSYSHAVGTQYF. V gene TRBV6-5 combines with J gene TRBJ2-5; D is unclear. Germline loops: CDR1 MNHEY, CDR2 SVGAGI. Trimming shortened V by 0 bases and J by 7 bases, and 12 bases separated the two germline ends. The CDR3 consists of 14 residues.

V usage is TRBV6-6 and J usage is TRBJ1-4; D is unclear. The ends were cut back, 2 bases at V and 11 bases at J, with 15 bases in the middle. There are 14 residues in the CDR3. CDR1 MNHNY and CDR2 SVGAGI come from the germline V gene (reference sequence). For the CDR3, the DNA is TGTGCCAGCAGTTACACAGAGGGTGCTTGGAAACTGTTTTTT. This gives the protein CASSYTEGAWKLFF.

This clonotype was counted between two and nine times. The chain is built from TRBV12-3 or TRBV12-4 and TRBJ2-2; D may be TRBD2 (5 bases). This CDR3 spans 13 amino acids. V was pared by 8 bases and J by 10 bases, with 17 bases between. CDR3 coding DNA: TGTGCCAGCTCATACGTAGGCGGGTCGGAGCTGTTTTTT. It encodes CASSYVGGSELFF.

The gene calls are TRBV7-9 and TRBJ1-4; tentative D call: TRBD1 (6 bases). Trimming stripped 5 bases from V and 8 bases from J, with 18 bases between. The CDR3 length is 15 residues. The germline V gene has CDR1 SEHNR and CDR2 FQNEAQ (reference sequence). Here the CDR3 DNA reads TGTGCCAGCAGCCAAGGGGCAGGGGACACAGAAAAACTGTTTTTT. It encodes CASSQGAGDTEKLFF.

V and J are TRBV10-3 and TRBJ2-3; D may be TRBD1 (6 bases). CDR1 is ENHRY and CDR2 is SYGVKD in the germline V gene. Trimming took 6 bases from V and 4 from J, leaving 14 bases between them. The CDR3 is 14 residues long. The CDR3 loop is CAIRGWGPADTQYF. CDR3 bases: TGTGCCATCAGAGGCTGGGGGCCCGCAGATACGCAGTATTTT.

This rearrangement joins TRBV7-6 to TRBJ1-1; D may be TRBD1 (5 bases). V was clipped by 3 bases and J by 6 bases, with 14 bases between them. CDR1 and CDR2 (germline): SGHVS, FNYEAQ. This CDR3 has 14 amino acids. CDR3 loop: CASSLGVDSSEAFF. In DNA form, the CDR3 reads TGTGCCAGCAGCTTGGGGGTTGACAGCTCTGAAGCTTTCTTT.

The chain uses TRBV5-6 and TRBJ1-2; D possibly corresponds to TRBD1 (5 bases). Trimming took off 4 bases at V and 0 bases at J, with 13 bases between the two ends. This CDR3 has 15 residues. Germline V gene lookup returns CDR1 SGHDT and CDR2 YYEEEE. CDR3 region: CASSPWTPANYGYTF. In nucleotides, the CDR3 is TGTGCCAGCAGCCCGTGGACACCCGCTAACTATGGCTACACCTTC.

The V call is TRBV5-4, the J call TRBJ2-1, with 13 bases aligning to TRBD2. This CDR3 has 16 residues. Unmatched junction bases numbered 2, after V lost 2 bases and J lost 3 bases. The germline V gene has CDR1 SGHNT and CDR2 YYREEE (reference sequence). This chain's CDR3 is CASSFGTSGDYNEQFF. The DNA for the CDR3 is TGTGCCAGCAGCTTTGGGACTAGCGGGGACTACAATGAGCAGTTCTTC.

The chain couples TRBV12-3 or TRBV12-4 to TRBJ1-5, with D perhaps TRBD1 (5 bases). V lost 1 base and J lost 1, with 11 bases in between. The CDR3 totals 16 residues. The CDR3 DNA is TGTGCCAGCAGTTTAGGGTGGGGGGGGAGCAATCAGCCCCAGCATTTT. Protein sequence: CASSLGWGGSNQPQHF.

This clonotype has a count of ten or more. The V and J genes are TRBV28 and TRBJ1-5; D gene ambiguous. The germline V gene encodes CDR1 MDHEN and CDR2 SYDVKM. This CDR3 comprises 12 residues. The V end was cut by 2 bases, the J end by 3 bases, with 2 bases between. CDR3 in DNA: TGTGCCAGCAGTTTACCCAATCAGCCCCAGCATTTT. This encodes CASSLPNQPQHF.

This clonotype was seen only a few times. CDR3 sequence (DNA): TGTGCCAGCTCACCGCTCACAGACGGCACAGATACGCAGTATTTT. Amino acid sequence: CASSPLTDGTDTQYF. The chain joins TRBV18 to TRBJ2-3; D is unclear. The CDR3 runs 15 residues. Germline V gives CDR1 KGHSH, CDR2 LQKENI. V gave up 3 bases and J gave up 1 base, with 11 bases separating them.

The chain is built from TRBV19 and TRBJ2-3, with D maybe TRBD2 (5 bases). The CDR3 length is 11 residues. V dropped 6 bases and J dropped 10 bases, with 11 bases sitting between them. In germline, CDR1 is LNHDA, CDR2 SQIVND (reference sequence). CDR3: CASSASMAQYF. The CDR3, as DNA: TGTGCCAGTAGCGCTAGCATGGCGCAGTATTTT.

V usage is TRBV18 and J usage is TRBJ2-1; the match to TRBD2 covers 7 bases. Germline assignment: CDR1 KGHSH and CDR2 LQKENI. The junction had 6 bases not matched to a gene; V was cut back by 1 base and J by 9 bases. The CDR3 runs to 14 residues. Here the CDR3 DNA reads TGTGCCAGCTCACCACGGGGAGGGTCGGCTGAGCAGTTCTTC. Amino acids: CASSPRGGSAEQFF.

This clonotype has more than one count but fewer than ten. This chain links TRBV29-1 with TRBJ2-1; 9 bases fit TRBD1. The junction had 4 bases not matched to a gene; V was cut back by 3 bases and J by 7 bases. Germline V CDR1 and CDR2: SQVTM, ANQGSEA. CDR3 length: 13 residues. Here the CDR3 reads CSVDIGQGNEQFF. The CDR3 DNA sequence: TGCAGCGTTGATATAGGACAGGGGAATGAGCAGTTCTTC.

V usage is TRBV19 and J usage is TRBJ2-3; D gene ambiguous. Deletions cut 7 bases from V and 6 bases from J, with 14 bases between. Germline V gene data show CDR1 as LNHDA and CDR2 as SQIVND (reference sequence). The CDR3 extends over 13 amino acids. CDR3 amino acids: CASNPRVGDTQYF. The CDR3 DNA reads TGTGCCAGTAACCCCCGCGTCGGCGATACGCAGTATTTT.

The chain links TRBV6-6 to TRBJ2-4, with TRBD1 matching over 7 bases. This CDR3 is built from 13 residues. V lost 6 bases, J lost 5 bases, and 4 bases stayed unmatched. CDR1 is MNHNY and CDR2 is SVGAGI in the germline V gene (reference sequence). CDR3: CASRRDSQNIQYF. In DNA form, the CDR3 reads TGTGCCAGCAGGAGGGACAGTCAAAACATTCAGTACTTC.

This chain joins TRBV19 and TRBJ2-7, with 8 bases lining up with TRBD1. This CDR3 is built from 14 residues. Germline V gene sequence: CDR1 LNHDA, CDR2 SQIVND (reference sequence). Germline trimming cut 3 bases from V and 3 bases from J; bases unmatched to any gene: 4. This CDR3 is CASSMGDRIYEQYF. Here the CDR3 DNA reads TGTGCCAGTAGTATGGGGGACAGGATCTACGAGCAGTACTTC. The variable domain in full, with the rest retrieved from reference TRBV19 and TRBJ2-7, is DGGITQSPKYLFRKEGQNVTLSCEQNLNHDAMYWYRQDPGQGLRLIYYSQIVNDFQKGDIAEGYSVSREKKESFPLTVTSAQKNPTAFYLCASSMGDRIYEQYFGPGTRLTVT.

This clonotype was counted a few times. The chain uses TRBV6-5 and TRBJ2-7; D is unresolved. The CDR3 is 13 amino acids. Trimming shortened V by 2 bases and J by 2 bases, and 7 bases separated the two germline ends. The germline gives CDR1 MNHEY, CDR2 SVGAGI. The CDR3 spells CASSYLAAYEQYF. The CDR3 nucleotides are TGTGCCAGCAGTTACCTCGCCGCCTACGAGCAGTACTTC.

This clonotype was counted only a few times. The chain combines TRBV12-3 or TRBV12-4 with TRBJ2-5; D might be TRBD2 (6 bases). V was trimmed by 6 bases and J by 5 bases, leaving 19 bases between them. The CDR3 consists of 15 residues. CDR3 sequence (DNA): TGTGCCAGCAGCCCTGGTGGGGCGCGGGGTGAGACCCAGTACTTC. This gives the protein CASSPGGARGETQYF.

The chain carries TRBV5-4 and TRBJ1-6, with 7 bases that match TRBD1. Germline-derived CDR1 and CDR2 are SGHNT and YYREEE (reference sequence). Unmatched junction bases numbered 10, after V lost 3 bases and J lost 7 bases. There are 16 residues in the CDR3. This chain's CDR3 is CASSSGGQSTNSPLHF. The CDR3 DNA reads TGTGCCAGCAGCTCAGGGGGACAGTCAACAAATTCACCCCTCCACTTT.